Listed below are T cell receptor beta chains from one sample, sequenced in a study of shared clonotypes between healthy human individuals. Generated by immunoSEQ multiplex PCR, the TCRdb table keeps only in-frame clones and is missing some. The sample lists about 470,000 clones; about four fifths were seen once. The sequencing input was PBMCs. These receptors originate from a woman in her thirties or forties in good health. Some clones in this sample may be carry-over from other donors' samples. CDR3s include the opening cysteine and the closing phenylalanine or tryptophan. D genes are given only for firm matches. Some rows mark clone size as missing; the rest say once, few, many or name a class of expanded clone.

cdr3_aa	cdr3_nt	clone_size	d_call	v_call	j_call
CASSPELDGFLNTEAFF	TGTGCCAGCTCACCAGAGTTGGACGGTTTTCTGAACACTGAAGCTTTCTTT	-	-	TRBV18	TRBJ1-1
CASSPAGTRGSPLHF	TGTGCCAGCAGCCCCGCAGGGACTCGAGGTTCACCCCTCCACTTT	-	-	TRBV9	TRBJ1-6
CASRSRQGNYEQYF	TGTGCCAGCCGGTCGAGGCAGGGCAACTACGAGCAGTACTTC	-	-	TRBV11-2	TRBJ2-7
CASSEGLAGGKETQYF	TGTGCCAGCAGTGAAGGGTTAGCGGGAGGCAAAGAGACCCAGTACTTC	-	TRBD2	TRBV2	TRBJ2-5
CATSRDRGTGGSQYF	TGTGCCACCAGCAGAGATCGTGGGACAGGGGGTTCCCAGTACTTC	-	TRBD1	TRBV15	TRBJ2-7
CASSLGNSRVRELFF	TGTGCCAGCAGCTTAGGGAACTCCCGTGTGAGGGAGCTGTTTTTT	-	-	TRBV7-2	TRBJ2-2
CASTRGYREKLFF	TGTGCCAGCACAAGGGGGTATAGAGAAAAACTGTTTTTT	-	-	TRBV2	TRBJ1-4
CASSFDLDRGLAGANVLTF	TGTGCCAGCAGCTTTGATCTGGACAGGGGGTTGGCTGGGGCCAACGTCCTGACTTTC	-	-	TRBV12-1	TRBJ2-6
CASSPIGPLETQYF	TGTGCCAGCTCACCAATCGGGCCTTTAGAGACCCAGTACTTC	-	-	TRBV18	TRBJ2-5
CASSLQRTNQPQHF	TGTGCCAGCAGTTTACAGAGGACCAATCAGCCCCAGCATTTT	-	-	TRBV27	TRBJ1-5
CASSLGGNPGANVLTF	TGTGCCAGCAGCTTGGGGGGGAACCCCGGGGCCAACGTCCTGACTTTC	-	-	TRBV5-4	TRBJ2-6
CASSTPPQGAYGYTF	TGTGCCAGTAGTACCCCCCCACAGGGGGCCTATGGCTACACCTTC	-	TRBD1	TRBV19	TRBJ1-2
CASSEVWGNYGYTF	TGTGCCAGCAGTGAGGTTTGGGGAAACTATGGCTACACCTTC	-	-	TRBV6-1	TRBJ1-2
CASSPLGGEKLFF	TGTGCCAGCTCACCACTAGGGGGTGAAAAACTGTTTTTT	-	-	TRBV18	TRBJ1-4
CSASEDTQYF	TGCAGTGCTAGTGAGGATACGCAGTATTTT	-	-	TRBV20-1	TRBJ2-3
CASSIVGATPQETQYF	TGTGCCAGTAGTATTGTAGGGGCTACACCGCAAGAGACCCAGTACTTC	many	-	TRBV19	TRBJ2-5
CASSLASGTSTDTQYF	TGCGCCAGCAGCTTGGCCAGCGGTACTAGCACAGATACGCAGTATTTT	-	-	TRBV5-1	TRBJ2-3